The T cell receptor (beta chain) under discussion was sequenced for a study of beta chain features in type 1 diabetes. Expressed TCRB transcripts were sequenced after all isolated RNA was converted to cDNA. TCRdb's table, derived via immunoSEQ multiplex PCR, lists solely in-frame clones and lacks some. The table records about 230,000 clones, roughly 9.6% of them present only once. The CDR3 runs 14 residues. The germline V gene encodes CDR1 SGHNT and CDR2 YYREEE (reference sequence). V dropped 0 bases and J dropped 8; count of bases not matched to a gene: 6. The receptor was isolated from a woman aged 18-29 years in good health. The V gene is TRBV5-4, the J gene TRBJ1-1; 8 bases map to TRBD1. The sequenced material came from naive CD4+ T cells from blood. The CDR3 nucleotides read TGTGCCAGCAGCTTGGGACAGGGGTCGGGCGAAGCTTTCTTT. Protein product: CASSLGQGSGEAFF.